This record looks at one T cell receptor (beta chain) sequence and its context. In the original analysis: By means of reference gene primer amplification, nucleated cell counts were estimated. The data were produced by immunoSEQ multiplex PCR, yet TCRdb's version contains in-frame clones alone and is incomplete. From that table come the V and J calls and clone size; the DNA was used to work out D and trimming. The sample records more than 150,000 clones, roughly 88% being singletons. This sample stems from a study of blood T cell repertoires in COVID-19. The overall study: Nucleic acid was either cDNA or gDNA, and it came from T cells, B-cell-depleted T cells, or PBMCs.

Germline V gene data show CDR1 as MNHNS and CDR2 as SASEGT. With 4 bases clipped from V and 6 bases from J, the junction kept 16 bases outside the gene matches. The CDR3 has 17 residues. The sequencing input was peripheral blood. This TCR was recovered from a woman of 80 years or more with acute or convalescent COVID-19. The gene calls are TRBV6-1 and TRBJ2-3; 7 bases align to TRBD2. CDR3 DNA sequence: TGTGCCAGCAGTGCTCTTAATCGCGGGGGATTGACGGATACGCAGTATTTT. It codes for CASSALNRGGLTDTQYF.